These 30 T cell receptor beta chains were all obtained from the same sample, sequenced in a study of blood T cell repertoires in COVID-19. Here immunoSEQ multiplex PCR was the method, and the copy in TCRdb shows in-frame clones only, minus some. The sample includes roughly 180,000 clones, 70% to 90% seen only once; the top ten take 7.7%. Sequencing was carried out using peripheral blood. The origin of the receptors is a man aged 35 to 55 who had recovered from COVID-19.

V is TRBV10-3 and J is TRBJ1-4, with D tentatively TRBD1 (5 bases). Trimming took 10 bases from V and 8 from J, leaving 11 bases between them. The CDR3 extends over 11 amino acids. The germline V gene has CDR1 ENHRY and CDR2 SYGVKD. The CDR3 spells CATGEEEKLFF. The CDR3 bases are TGTGCCACGGGGGAAGAGGAAAAACTGTTTTTT.

In its sample, this clone was seen once. The chain has TRBV25-1 and TRBJ2-5, with 7 bases identical to TRBD2. Germline V lookup: CDR1 MGHDK, CDR2 SYGVNS. There are 14 residues in the CDR3. Germline trimming cut 3 bases from V and 5 bases from J; bases unmatched to any gene: 6. The CDR3 DNA sequence: TGTGCCAGCAGTGAGGCCCGGGGGGTGGAGACCCAGTACTTC. Amino acids: CASSEARGVETQYF.

V and J are TRBV6-1 and TRBJ2-3; 10 nucleotides agree with TRBD2. V gave up 4 bases and J gave up 2 bases; unmatched junction bases: 9. The CDR3 runs to 17 residues. In germline, CDR1 is MNHNS, CDR2 SASEGT. The CDR3 spells CASSVERGGPLTDTQYF. The CDR3 nucleotides read TGTGCCAGCAGTGTGGAGCGGGGGGGCCCTCTCACAGATACGCAGTATTTT.

V gene TRBV6-5 combines with J gene TRBJ2-2; D may be TRBD2 (5 bases). The CDR3 extends over 12 amino acids. The germline V gene encodes CDR1 MNHEY and CDR2 SVGAGI. Trimming pared 6 bases from V and 3 bases from J, leaving 5 bases between. The CDR3 nucleotides read TGTGCCAGCAGGAGGGACACCGGGGAGCTGTTTTTT. Its translation is CASRRDTGELFF.

The rearrangement uses TRBV10-3 and TRBJ2-3; perhaps TRBD2 as D (7 bases). The germline V and J ends were trimmed by 10 bases and 1 base, with 21 bases remaining between them. Germline V gene data show CDR1 as ENHRY and CDR2 as SYGVKD. The CDR3 runs 16 residues. CDR3: CASGGSKGLRTDTQYF. The CDR3 DNA sequence: TGTGCCAGCGGGGGCTCCAAAGGACTACGCACAGATACGCAGTATTTT.

This chain links TRBV29-1 with TRBJ2-7, with a possible D match to TRBD1 (6 bases). Between the trimmed V and J ends, which lost 3 bases and 6 bases, there was a span of 15 bases. CDR1 and CDR2 from the germline V gene are SQVTM and ANQGSEA. CDR3 length: 13 residues. CDR3 sequence reads: CSVEGRGFGEQYF. The CDR3 region has the DNA TGCAGCGTTGAGGGCAGGGGTTTCGGCGAGCAGTACTTC.

V and J are TRBV30 and TRBJ1-4; D remains ambiguous. This CDR3 comprises 12 residues. Trimming shortened V by 0 bases and J by 8 bases, and 7 bases separated the two germline ends. Germline-derived CDR1 and CDR2 are GTSNPN and SVGIG (reference sequence). In DNA, the CDR3 is TGTGCCTGGAGTGTTCTTCGGGAAAAACTGTTTTTT. It encodes CAWSVLREKLFF.

The rearrangement uses TRBV7-2 and TRBJ2-6; D is possibly TRBD2 (5 bases). Germline-derived CDR1 and CDR2 are SGHTA and FQGNSA. Trimming stripped 1 base from V and 0 bases from J, with 16 bases between. This CDR3 has 19 residues. The CDR3 nucleotides are TGTGCCAGCAGCTTAGATTTGGCTAGCTTAATCTCTGGGGCCAACGTCCTGACTTTC. This encodes CASSLDLASLISGANVLTF. Variable domain in full (rest from reference TRBV7-2 and TRBJ2-6): GAGVSQSPSNKVTEKGKDVELRCDPISGHTALYWYRQSLGQGLEFLIYFQGNSAPDKSGLPSDRFSAERTGGSVSTLTIQRTQQEDSAVYLCASSLDLASLISGANVLTFGAGSRLTVL.

The chain joins TRBV7-9 to TRBJ2-2; D is undetermined. The CDR3 is made up of 13 amino acids. V lost 3 bases to trimming and J lost 4 bases, with 6 bases between them. The germline V gene encodes CDR1 SEHNR and CDR2 FQNEAQ (reference sequence). The DNA of the CDR3 is TGTGCCAGCAGCTTCACGGTCACCGGGGAGCTGTTTTTT. It specifies CASSFTVTGELFF.

This clone is a singleton in its sample. The rearrangement links TRBV29-1 to TRBJ2-1; 15 bases fit TRBD2. V trimming: 5 bases; J trimming: 15 bases; junction bases outside the gene matches: 8. In germline, CDR1 is SQVTM, CDR2 ANQGSEA. The CDR3 runs to 13 residues. This CDR3 is CSVSSGTSGRTFF. CDR3 DNA: TGCAGCGTTAGTTCCGGGACTAGCGGGAGGACGTTCTTC.

The chain joins TRBV2 to TRBJ1-6; D uncertain. This CDR3 contains 16 residues. Between the trimmed V and J ends, which lost 1 base and 0 bases, there was a span of 7 bases. Germline loops: CDR1 SNHLY, CDR2 FYNNEI. CDR3 nucleotide sequence: TGTGCCAGCAGTGAAGGAGGGAGCTCCTATAATTCACCCCTCCACTTT. Its translation is CASSEGGSSYNSPLHF.

The chain carries TRBV28 and TRBJ2-1; 7 positions match TRBD2. CDR1 and CDR2 (germline): MDHEN, SYDVKM. With V trimmed by 8 bases and J by 3 bases, 10 bases remained unmatched. The CDR3 covers 15 residues. CDR3 loop: CASLEGGSDYNEQFF. The CDR3 DNA sequence: TGTGCCAGCCTGGAAGGCGGGAGCGACTACAATGAGCAGTTCTTC.

The rearrangement uses TRBV19 and TRBJ2-1; D not resolved. V was cut by 7 bases and J by 6 bases, with 16 bases left in between. Per germline, CDR1 LNHDA and CDR2 SQIVND (reference sequence). The CDR3 spans 14 residues. CDR3 nucleotide sequence: TGTGCCAGTACCCCGACACTCCTGGGCAATGAGCAGTTCTTC. It specifies CASTPTLLGNEQFF.

The chain joins TRBV5-1 to TRBJ2-7; D remains ambiguous. CDR3 size: 12 residues. Germline loops: CDR1 SGHRS, CDR2 YFSETQ. V dropped 4 bases and J dropped 7 bases, with 12 bases sitting between them. The CDR3 here is CASSMTGQEQYF. The CDR3 DNA is TGCGCCAGCAGCATGACGGGTCAGGAGCAGTACTTC.

CDR3 residues: CASSPEGIETQYF. The CDR3 DNA follows: TGTGCCAGCAGCCCGGAGGGGATTGAGACCCAGTACTTC. The chain recombines TRBV9 with TRBJ2-5, with D perhaps TRBD2 (6 bases). Trimming removed 4 bases from V and 5 bases from J, with 12 bases in between. The CDR3 consists of 13 residues. CDR1 and CDR2 from the germline V gene are SGDLS and YYNGEE.

The chain uses TRBV4-3 and TRBJ1-5; D unresolved. CDR3 length equals 13 residues. The V end lost 5 bases, the J end lost 3 bases, and 8 bases lay between the germline ends. CDR1 is LGHNA and CDR2 is YSLEER in the germline V gene. The CDR3 coding sequence is TGCGCCAGCAGCTCCGGGATCAATCAGCCCCAGCATTTT. Translating it yields CASSSGINQPQHF.

The chain couples TRBV7-6 to TRBJ1-4; TRBD1 agrees at 8 bases. J was trimmed by 6 bases and V by 5 bases; bases with no gene match: 8. The CDR3 spans 15 residues. Germline assignment: CDR1 SGHVS and CDR2 FNYEAQ. The CDR3 region is CASSRTGGRDEKLFF. The DNA for the CDR3 is TGTGCCAGCAGCCGTACAGGGGGACGGGATGAAAAACTGTTTTTT.

The chain is built from TRBV2 and TRBJ1-4; TRBD1 is a possible D gene (5 bases). The CDR3 contains 13 residues. Germline V gene lookup returns CDR1 SNHLY and CDR2 FYNNEI. V was clipped by 11 bases and J by 8 bases, with 18 bases between them. CDR3 in DNA: TGTGCCGGGAGGGGAGCGGAACGGGAAAAACTGTTTTTT. Its protein product is CAGRGAEREKLFF. Supplemented by reference TRBV2 and TRBJ1-4, the full variable domain reads EPEVTQTPSHQVTQMGQEVILRCVPISNHLYFYWYRQILGQKVEFLVSFYNNEISEKSEIFDDQFSVERPDGSNFTLKIRSTKLEDSAMYFCAGRGAEREKLFFGSGTQLSVL.

This clone was counted only a few times. This sequence joins TRBV7-9 and TRBJ2-5; tentatively, D is TRBD2 (5 bases). Germline V lookup: CDR1 SEHNR, CDR2 FQNEAQ (reference sequence). This CDR3 has 17 residues. V was trimmed by 5 bases and J by 2 bases, leaving 21 bases between them. CDR3 region: CASSQGRQAWEQETQYF. CDR3 DNA: TGTGCCAGCAGCCAAGGTCGACAAGCCTGGGAGCAAGAGACCCAGTACTTC.

The chain uses TRBV7-9 and TRBJ1-2; D is ambiguous. Trimming took off 5 bases at V and 1 base at J, with 17 bases between the two ends. CDR3 length equals 16 residues. Germline CDR1 reads SEHNR; CDR2 reads FQNEAQ (reference sequence). The CDR3 region is CASSPRVRVDNYGYTF. The CDR3 region has the DNA TGTGCCAGCAGCCCCCGGGTGAGGGTAGATAACTATGGCTACACCTTC.

The genes are TRBV24-1 and TRBJ2-3; 11 positions agree with TRBD2. With 4 bases clipped from V and 5 bases from J, the junction kept 4 bases outside the gene matches. The CDR3 consists of 15 residues. In germline, CDR1 is KGHDR, CDR2 SFDVKD. The CDR3 DNA sequence: TGTGCCACCAGTGACTATGGGACTAGCGGAGATACGCAGTATTTT. It codes for CATSDYGTSGDTQYF.

The rearrangement uses TRBV11-2 and TRBJ2-3; 7 bases map to TRBD1. CDR1 and CDR2 (germline): SGHAT, FQNNGV. V lost 6 bases and J lost 3; bases outside the gene matches: 3. The CDR3 is 13 residues long. CDR3 in amino acids: CASRWDRTDTQYF. CDR3 DNA sequence: TGTGCCAGCAGATGGGACAGAACAGATACGCAGTATTTT.

The chain links TRBV4-2 to TRBJ1-4; weak D call: TRBD1 (6 bases). CDR3 length equals 16 residues. V was cut by 7 bases and J by 0 bases, with 15 bases left in between. CDR1 and CDR2 (germline): LGHNA, YNFKEQ. CDR3 sequence reads: CASNRDTTATNEKLFF. CDR3 sequence (DNA): TGTGCCAGCAACCGGGACACCACTGCAACTAATGAAAAACTGTTTTTT.

This clone was recorded only once. The chain recombines TRBV10-3 with TRBJ2-7; the D is unclear. The length of the CDR3 is 12 residues. Germline CDR1 and CDR2: ENHRY and SYGVKD. Trimming removed 0 bases at V and 4 bases at J, with 4 bases between. This chain's CDR3 is CAISESSYEQYF. The CDR3 region has the DNA TGTGCCATCAGTGAGTCGTCTTACGAGCAGTACTTC.

V gene TRBV19 combines with J gene TRBJ1-2; the match to TRBD1 covers 8 bases. The CDR3 is 16 amino acids. CDR1 is LNHDA and CDR2 is SQIVND in the germline V gene (reference sequence). V shed 0 bases, J shed 4 bases, and the junction held 7 bases outside the gene matches. The DNA for the CDR3 is TGTGCCAGTAGTATAGATCTCCCCACAGGGGGCTATGGCTACACCTTC. Translated: CASSIDLPTGGYGYTF.

The V call is TRBV30, the J call TRBJ1-1, with a tentative D call TRBD1 (6 bases). Trimming stripped 2 bases from V and 7 bases from J, with 14 bases between. The germline gives CDR1 GTSNPN, CDR2 SVGIG (reference sequence). The CDR3 has 13 amino acids. The CDR3 spells CAWSPQGGGEAFF. The CDR3 DNA reads TGTGCCTGGAGTCCTCAGGGAGGGGGTGAAGCTTTCTTT.

This rearrangement joins TRBV7-2 to TRBJ1-1; perhaps TRBD1 as D (5 bases). There are 14 residues in the CDR3. The V and J ends lost 5 bases and 4 bases respectively, with 14 bases between them. Per the germline V gene, CDR1 is SGHTA and CDR2 is FQGNSA. The CDR3 DNA sequence: TGTGCCAGCAGCCTCAGGGTTAGGGGCACTGAAGCTTTCTTT. Its protein product is CASSLRVRGTEAFF.

The chain joins TRBV23-1 to TRBJ2-2; D call uncertain. TRBV23-1 is an open reading frame, and its role is uncertain. This CDR3 region has 14 residues. For the CDR3, the DNA is TGCGCGGCAGCGATCAATAAAAACACCGGGGAGCTGTTTTTT. Its translation: CAAAINKNTGELFF.

The genes are TRBV28 and TRBJ1-1, with 7 bases fitting TRBD1. Germline trimming cut 7 bases from V and 2 bases from J; bases unmatched to any gene: 7. This CDR3 has 14 amino acids. Germline loops: CDR1 MDHEN, CDR2 SYDVKM. In DNA, the CDR3 is TGTGCCAGCATACCGGGGGACAGTAACACTGAAGCTTTCTTT. The encoded protein is CASIPGDSNTEAFF.

This clone was observed a single time. This chain links TRBV5-4 with TRBJ2-1; 9 bases fit TRBD2. CDR1 SGHNT and CDR2 YYREEE come from the germline V gene (reference sequence). The length of the CDR3 is 15 residues. V shed 1 base, J shed 7 bases, and the junction held 6 bases outside the gene matches. The CDR3 region has the DNA TGTGCCAGCAGCTTGCGAGCGGGAGGCTGGAATGAGCAGTTCTTC. Its translation: CASSLRAGGWNEQFF.